This TCR beta chain was retrieved from a study of blood T cell repertoires in COVID-19. Background on the study: Sites in the United States, Italy and Spain provided acute and convalescent COVID-19 samples. T cells, B-cell-depleted T cells, or PBMCs supplied cDNA or gDNA.

The authors' processing: Researchers report that nucleated cell counts were estimated from reference gene primer amplification. Clones were sequenced by immunoSEQ multiplex PCR, and TCRdb holds only the in-frame ones, with some missing. The V and J calls and clone size are taken from that table; D and trimming were inferred from the DNA. This sample has around 200,000 clones, with roughly nine tenths found just once. The germline V gene has CDR1 MNHEY and CDR2 SVGAGI. The CDR3 is made up of 13 amino acids. V was clipped by 6 bases and J by 9 bases; unmatched bases: 5. What was sequenced was peripheral blood. The clonotype comes from a man in his 70s with active or convalescent COVID-19. The rearrangement uses TRBV6-5 and TRBJ1-6; the match to TRBD1 covers 7 bases. Here the CDR3 reads CASSRTGVSPLHF. DNA for the CDR3: TGTGCCAGCAGCCGGACAGGAGTTTCACCCCTCCACTTT.